The clone carrying this TCR beta chain has a count of ten or more. Its specificity is not known. The sequenced template was RNA, covering the TCR beta CDR3 region. The first round was an RT-PCR with HTBI primers, and the second round was a multiplex PCR. TCRdb re-called the multiplex PCR reads with MiXCR, one entry per CDR3 protein. Altogether around 1,000,000 distinct CDR3 sequences are present, approximately 35% being singletons, with the ten largest covering around 10%. These data come from a study of Graves' ophthalmopathy and Graves' hyperthyroidism. In the study overall: Stable hyperthyroidism referred to disease that showed no ophthalmopathy within 18 months of follow-up.

Uncontrolled infections, pregnancy, lactation or other autoimmune diseases led to patient exclusion. The CDR3 extends over 10 amino acids. Losses at the gene ends were 3 bases for V and 19 bases for J; bases not matched to a gene: 6. CDR1 DFQATT and CDR2 SNEGSKA come from the germline V gene (reference sequence). The study's findings and limits: Blood also harbored most expanded thyroid clonotypes above 0.001 frequency. Separation of ophthalmopathy from stable hyperthyroidism was achieved by a 13-signature model, at approximately 90% sensitivity and under 82% specificity.

The sequence was obtained from an adult man with Graves' hyperthyroidism. The chain employs TRBV20-1 and TRBJ2-6, with 7 bases aligning to TRBD1. Sequencing was performed on peripheral blood or thyroid tissue (not recorded which). The CDR3 is CSASTGQSTF. The CDR3 nucleotides are TGCAGTGCTAGTACGGGACAGTCAACTTTC.